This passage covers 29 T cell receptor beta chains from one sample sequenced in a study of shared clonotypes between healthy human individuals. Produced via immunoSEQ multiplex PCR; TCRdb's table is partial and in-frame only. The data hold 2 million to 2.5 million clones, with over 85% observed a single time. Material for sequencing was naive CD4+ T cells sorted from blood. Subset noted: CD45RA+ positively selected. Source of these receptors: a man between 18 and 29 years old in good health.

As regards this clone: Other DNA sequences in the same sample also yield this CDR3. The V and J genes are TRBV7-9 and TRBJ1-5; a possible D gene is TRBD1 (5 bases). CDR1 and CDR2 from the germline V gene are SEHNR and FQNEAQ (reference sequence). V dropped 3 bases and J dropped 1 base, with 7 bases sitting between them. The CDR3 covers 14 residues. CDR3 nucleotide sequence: TGTGCCAGCAGCTTGGCAGGGAGCAATCAGCCCCAGCATTTT. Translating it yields CASSLAGSNQPQHF.

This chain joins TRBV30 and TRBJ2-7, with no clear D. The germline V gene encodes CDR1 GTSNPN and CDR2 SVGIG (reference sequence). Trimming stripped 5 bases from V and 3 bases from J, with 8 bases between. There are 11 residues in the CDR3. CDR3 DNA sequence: TGTGCCTGGGGATTTGTCTACGAGCAGTACTTC. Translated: CAWGFVYEQYF. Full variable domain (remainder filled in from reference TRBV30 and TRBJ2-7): SQTIHQWPATLVQPVGSPLSLECTVEGTSNPNLYWYRQAAGRGLQLLFYSVGIGQISSEVPQNLSASRPQDRQFILSSKKLLLSDSGFYLCAWGFVYEQYFGPGTRLTVT.

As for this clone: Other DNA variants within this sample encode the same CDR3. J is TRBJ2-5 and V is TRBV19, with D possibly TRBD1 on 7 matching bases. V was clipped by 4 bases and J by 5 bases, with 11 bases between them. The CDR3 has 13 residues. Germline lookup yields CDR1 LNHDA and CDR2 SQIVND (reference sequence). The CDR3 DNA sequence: TGTGCCAGTAGTACAGGGGGGCGGGAGACCCAGTACTTC. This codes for CASSTGGRETQYF. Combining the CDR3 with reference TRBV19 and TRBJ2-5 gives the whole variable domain DGGITQSPKYLFRKEGQNVTLSCEQNLNHDAMYWYRQDPGQGLRLIYYSQIVNDFQKGDIAEGYSVSREKKESFPLTVTSAQKNPTAFYLCASSTGGRETQYFGPGTRLLVL.

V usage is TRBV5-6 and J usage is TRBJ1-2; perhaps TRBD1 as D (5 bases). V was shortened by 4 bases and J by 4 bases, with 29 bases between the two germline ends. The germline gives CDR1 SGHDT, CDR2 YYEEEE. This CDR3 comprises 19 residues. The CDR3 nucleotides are TGTGCCAGCAGCCCGAGGGGACGCTTTGGAACCTTGAACTTCTATGGCTACACCTTC. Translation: CASSPRGRFGTLNFYGYTF.

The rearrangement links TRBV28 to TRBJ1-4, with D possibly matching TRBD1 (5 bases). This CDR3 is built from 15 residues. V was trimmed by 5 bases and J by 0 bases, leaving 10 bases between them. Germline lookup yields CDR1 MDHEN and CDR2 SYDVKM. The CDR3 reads CASSRQKTTNEKLFF. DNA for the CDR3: TGTGCCAGCAGTCGACAGAAAACAACTAATGAAAAACTGTTTTTT.

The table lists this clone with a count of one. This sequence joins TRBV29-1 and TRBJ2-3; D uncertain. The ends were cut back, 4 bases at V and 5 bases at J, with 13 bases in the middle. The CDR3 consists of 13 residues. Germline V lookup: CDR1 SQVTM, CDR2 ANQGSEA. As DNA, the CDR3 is TGCAGCGTTGGTCTGCTAGTGGGAGATACGCAGTATTTT. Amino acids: CSVGLLVGDTQYF.

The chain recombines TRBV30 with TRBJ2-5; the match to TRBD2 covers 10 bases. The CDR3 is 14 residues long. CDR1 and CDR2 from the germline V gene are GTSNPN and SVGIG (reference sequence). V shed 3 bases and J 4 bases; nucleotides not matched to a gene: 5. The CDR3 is CAWRRLAGVETQYF. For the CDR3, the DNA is TGTGCCTGGAGACGCCTAGCGGGAGTAGAGACCCAGTACTTC.

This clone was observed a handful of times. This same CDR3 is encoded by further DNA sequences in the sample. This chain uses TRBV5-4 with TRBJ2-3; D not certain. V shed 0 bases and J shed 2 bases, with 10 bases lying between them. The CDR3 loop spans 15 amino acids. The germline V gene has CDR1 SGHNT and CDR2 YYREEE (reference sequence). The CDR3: CASSLEVTTTDTQYF. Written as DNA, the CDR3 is TGTGCCAGCAGCTTGGAGGTGACGACCACAGATACGCAGTATTTT.

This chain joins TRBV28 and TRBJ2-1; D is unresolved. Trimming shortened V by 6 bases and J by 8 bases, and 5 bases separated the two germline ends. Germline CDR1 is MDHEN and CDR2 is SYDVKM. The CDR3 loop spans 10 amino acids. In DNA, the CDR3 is TGTGCCAGCAGCTCCTATGAGCAGTTCTTC. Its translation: CASSSYEQFF.

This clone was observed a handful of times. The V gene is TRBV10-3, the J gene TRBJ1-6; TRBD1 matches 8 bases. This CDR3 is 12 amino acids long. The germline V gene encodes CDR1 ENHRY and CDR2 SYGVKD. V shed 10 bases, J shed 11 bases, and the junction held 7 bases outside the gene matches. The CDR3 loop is CATGTGMTPLHF. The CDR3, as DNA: TGTGCCACCGGGACAGGTATGACACCCCTCCACTTT.

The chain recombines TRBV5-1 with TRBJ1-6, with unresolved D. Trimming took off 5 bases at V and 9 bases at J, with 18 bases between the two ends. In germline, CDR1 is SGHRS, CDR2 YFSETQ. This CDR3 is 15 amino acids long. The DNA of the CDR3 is TGCGCCAGCAGTTTAACCGCCGGTGTCGGTTCACCCCTCCACTTT. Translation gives CASSLTAGVGSPLHF.

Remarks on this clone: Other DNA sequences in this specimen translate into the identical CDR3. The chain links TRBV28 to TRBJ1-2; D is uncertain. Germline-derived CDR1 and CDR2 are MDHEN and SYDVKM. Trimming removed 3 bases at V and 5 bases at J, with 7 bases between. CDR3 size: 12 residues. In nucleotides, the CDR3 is TGTGCCAGCAGTTTGGTAGGGTATGGCTACACCTTC. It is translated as CASSLVGYGYTF.

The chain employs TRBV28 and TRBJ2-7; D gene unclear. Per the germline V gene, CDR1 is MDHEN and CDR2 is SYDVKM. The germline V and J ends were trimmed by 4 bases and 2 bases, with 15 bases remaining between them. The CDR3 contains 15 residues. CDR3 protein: CASSYSHRPPYEQYF. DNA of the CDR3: TGTGCCAGCAGTTATTCGCACAGACCCCCCTACGAGCAGTACTTC.

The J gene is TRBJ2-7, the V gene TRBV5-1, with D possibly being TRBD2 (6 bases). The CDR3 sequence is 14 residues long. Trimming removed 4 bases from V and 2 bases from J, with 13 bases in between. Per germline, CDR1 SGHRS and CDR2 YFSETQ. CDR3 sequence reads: CASSVTSFAYEQYF. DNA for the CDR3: TGCGCCAGCAGCGTGACTAGTTTTGCCTACGAGCAGTACTTC.

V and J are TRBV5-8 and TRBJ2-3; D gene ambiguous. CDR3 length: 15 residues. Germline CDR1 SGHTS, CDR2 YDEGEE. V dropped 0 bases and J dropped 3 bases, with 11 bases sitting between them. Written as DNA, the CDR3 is TGTGCCAGCAGCTTGGTGGCGCAGGCGACAGATACGCAGTATTTT. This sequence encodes CASSLVAQATDTQYF.

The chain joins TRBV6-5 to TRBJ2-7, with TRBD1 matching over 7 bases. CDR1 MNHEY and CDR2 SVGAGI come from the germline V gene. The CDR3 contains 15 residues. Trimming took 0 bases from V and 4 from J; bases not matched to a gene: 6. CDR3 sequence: CASSYSTGYGYEQYF. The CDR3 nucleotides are TGTGCCAGCAGTTACTCGACAGGGTATGGTTACGAGCAGTACTTC.

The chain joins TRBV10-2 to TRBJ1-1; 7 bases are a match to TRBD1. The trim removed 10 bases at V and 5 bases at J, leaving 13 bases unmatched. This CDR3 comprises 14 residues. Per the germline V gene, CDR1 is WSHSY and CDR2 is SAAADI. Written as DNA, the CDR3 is TGCGCCACGGAGGGGGCAGGAGGAGGTACTGAAGCTTTCTTT. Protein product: CATEGAGGGTEAFF.

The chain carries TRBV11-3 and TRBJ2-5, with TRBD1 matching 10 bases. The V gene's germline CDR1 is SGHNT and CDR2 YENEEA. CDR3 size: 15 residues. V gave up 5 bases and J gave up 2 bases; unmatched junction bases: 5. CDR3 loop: CASSPGTGDQETQYF. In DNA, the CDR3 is TGTGCCAGCAGCCCCGGGACAGGGGATCAAGAGACCCAGTACTTC.

CDR3 residues: CASSYVRGGSEKLFF. Written as DNA, the CDR3 is TGTGCCAGCAGCTACGTTCGGGGGGGCAGTGAAAAACTGTTTTTT. The chain combines TRBV7-9 with TRBJ1-4, with D perhaps matching TRBD1 (6 bases). CDR1 SEHNR and CDR2 FQNEAQ come from the germline V gene (reference sequence). The V gene lost 4 bases and the J gene lost 7 bases, with 16 bases spanning the gap. The CDR3 consists of 15 residues. The full variable domain, completed using reference TRBV7-9 and TRBJ1-4, is DTGVSQNPRHKITKRGQNVTFRCDPISEHNRLYWYRQTLGQGPEFLTYFQNEAQLEKSRLLSDRFSAERPKGSFSTLEIQRTEQGDSAMYLCASSYVRGGSEKLFFGSGTQLSVL.

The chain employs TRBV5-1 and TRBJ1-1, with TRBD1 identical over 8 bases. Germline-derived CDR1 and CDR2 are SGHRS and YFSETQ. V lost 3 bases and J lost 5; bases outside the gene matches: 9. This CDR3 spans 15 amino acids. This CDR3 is CASSSETGAITEAFF. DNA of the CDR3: TGCGCCAGCAGCTCCGAGACAGGGGCTATAACTGAAGCTTTCTTT. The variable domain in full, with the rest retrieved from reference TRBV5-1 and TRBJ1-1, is KAGVTQTPRYLIKTRGQQVTLSCSPISGHRSVSWYQQTPGQGLQFLFEYFSETQRNKGNFPGRFSGRQFSNSRSEMNVSTLELGDSALYLCASSSETGAITEAFFGQGTRLTVV.

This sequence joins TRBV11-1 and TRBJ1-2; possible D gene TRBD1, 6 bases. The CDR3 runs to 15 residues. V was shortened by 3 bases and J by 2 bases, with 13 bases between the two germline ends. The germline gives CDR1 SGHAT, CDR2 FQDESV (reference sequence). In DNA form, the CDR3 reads TGTGCCAGCAGCTTGGATGGGGGGCCCAACTATGGCTACACCTTC. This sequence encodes CASSLDGGPNYGYTF.

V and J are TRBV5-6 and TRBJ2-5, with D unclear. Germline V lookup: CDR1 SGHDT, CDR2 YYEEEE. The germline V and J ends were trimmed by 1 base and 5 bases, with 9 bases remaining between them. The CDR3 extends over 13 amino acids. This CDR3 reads CASSLPAAETQYF. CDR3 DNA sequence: TGTGCCAGCAGCTTGCCAGCTGCGGAGACCCAGTACTTC.

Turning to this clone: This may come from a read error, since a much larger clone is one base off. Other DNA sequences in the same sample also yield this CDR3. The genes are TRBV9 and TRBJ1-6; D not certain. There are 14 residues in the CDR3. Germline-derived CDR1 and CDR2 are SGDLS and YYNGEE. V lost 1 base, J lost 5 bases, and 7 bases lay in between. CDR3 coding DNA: TGTGCCAGCAGCGTACGAACAGATAATTCACCCCTCCACTTT. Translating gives CASSVRTDNSPLHF.

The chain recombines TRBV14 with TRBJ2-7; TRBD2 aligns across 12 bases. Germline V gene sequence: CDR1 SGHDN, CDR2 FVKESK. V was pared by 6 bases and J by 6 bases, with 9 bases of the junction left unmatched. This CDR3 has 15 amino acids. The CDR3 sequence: CASSRLAGAYSEQYF. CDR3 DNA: TGTGCCAGCAGTAGACTAGCGGGAGCGTACTCCGAGCAGTACTTC. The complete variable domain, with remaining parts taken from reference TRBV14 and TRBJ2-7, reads EAGVTQFPSHSVIEKGQTVTLRCDPISGHDNLYWYRRVMGKEIKFLLHFVKESKQDESGMPNNRFLAERTGGTYSTLKVQPAELEDSGVYFCASSRLAGAYSEQYFGPGTRLTVT.

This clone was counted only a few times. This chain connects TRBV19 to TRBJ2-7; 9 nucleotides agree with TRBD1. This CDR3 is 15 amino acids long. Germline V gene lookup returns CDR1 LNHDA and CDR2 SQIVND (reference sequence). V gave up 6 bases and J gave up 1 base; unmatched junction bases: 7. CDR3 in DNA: TGTGCCAGTAGACCGCAGGGACAGGGTTCCTACGAGCAGTACTTC. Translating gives CASRPQGQGSYEQYF.

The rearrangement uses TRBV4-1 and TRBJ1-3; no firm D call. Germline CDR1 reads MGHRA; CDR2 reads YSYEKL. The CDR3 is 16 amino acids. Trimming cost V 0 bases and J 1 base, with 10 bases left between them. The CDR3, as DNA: TGCGCCAGCAGCCAAGATATCCTGGGATCTGGAAACACCATATATTTT. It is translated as CASSQDILGSGNTIYF.

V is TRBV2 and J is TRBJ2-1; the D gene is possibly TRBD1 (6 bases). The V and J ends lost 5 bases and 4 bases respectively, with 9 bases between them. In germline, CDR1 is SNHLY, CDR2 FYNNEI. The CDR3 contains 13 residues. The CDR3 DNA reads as TGTGCCAGCAGTCTCGGACAGTACAATGAGCAGTTCTTC. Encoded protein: CASSLGQYNEQFF.

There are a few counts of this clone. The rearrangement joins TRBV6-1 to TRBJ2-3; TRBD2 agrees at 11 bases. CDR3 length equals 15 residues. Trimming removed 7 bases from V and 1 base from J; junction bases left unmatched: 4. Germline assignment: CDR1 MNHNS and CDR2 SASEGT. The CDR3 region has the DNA TGTGCCAGCAACCCTAGCGGGGGGCGCACAGATACGCAGTATTTT. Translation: CASNPSGGRTDTQYF.

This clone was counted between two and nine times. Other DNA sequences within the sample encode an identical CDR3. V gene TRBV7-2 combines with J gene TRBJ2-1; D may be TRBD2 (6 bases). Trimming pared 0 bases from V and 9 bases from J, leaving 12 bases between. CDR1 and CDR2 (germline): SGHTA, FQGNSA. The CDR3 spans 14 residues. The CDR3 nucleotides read TGTGCCAGCAGCTTAGCCTGGGACTCAGTTGAGCAGTTCTTC. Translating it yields CASSLAWDSVEQFF.